These 18 T cell receptor beta chains originate from one sample sequenced in a study of blood T cell repertoires in COVID-19. Data came from immunoSEQ multiplex PCR; TCRdb stores just in-frame clones and leaves some out. The profile shows fewer than 250,000 clones, about 83% of them singletons. The sample consisted of peripheral blood. Every receptor here comes from a human donor in a cohort sampled during active COVID-19.

J is TRBJ1-3 and V is TRBV4-1, with 7 nucleotides matching TRBD1. The CDR3 loop spans 17 amino acids. CDR1 is MGHRA and CDR2 is YSYEKL in the germline V gene. Germline trimming cut 3 bases from V and 0 bases from J; bases unmatched to any gene: 8. CDR3 bases: TGCGCCAGCAGCCACTCCGTTCGACAGGGCTCTGGAAACACCATATATTTT. Residues: CASSHSVRQGSGNTIYF.

The chain combines TRBV2 with TRBJ1-1, with 7 positions matching TRBD1. The germline V gene encodes CDR1 SNHLY and CDR2 FYNNEI. V lost 4 bases, J lost 0 bases, and 5 bases stayed unmatched. CDR3 size: 15 residues. The CDR3 is CASSGTGLLNTEAFF. The CDR3 DNA reads as TGTGCCAGCAGTGGGACAGGACTACTGAACACTGAAGCTTTCTTT.

The chain is built from TRBV10-2 and TRBJ1-2, with D perhaps matching TRBD1 (5 bases). Per germline, CDR1 WSHSY and CDR2 SAAADI. CDR3 length: 14 residues. V shed 0 bases and J shed 6 bases, with 11 bases lying between them. CDR3 DNA: TGCGCCAGCAGTGAGTCTACACAGGTTGATGGCTACACCTTC. Residues: CASSESTQVDGYTF.

This rearrangement joins TRBV10-1 to TRBJ1-5; 7 positions match TRBD1. V lost 3 bases to trimming and J lost 6 bases; unmatched junction nucleotides: 5. The CDR3 runs to 14 residues. CDR1 is WNHNN and CDR2 is SYGVQD in the germline V gene (reference sequence). CDR3 sequence reads: CASSEGGGGQPQHF. CDR3 in DNA: TGCGCCAGCAGTGAAGGGGGCGGTGGTCAGCCCCAGCATTTT.

V gene TRBV28 combines with J gene TRBJ1-1, with 8 bases fitting TRBD1. In germline, CDR1 is MDHEN, CDR2 SYDVKM. The ends lost 6 bases at V and 0 bases at J; junction bases unmatched: 6. The CDR3 loop spans 15 amino acids. Written as DNA, the CDR3 is TGTGCCAGCAGGACCCAGGGGGCCATGAACACTGAAGCTTTCTTT. Encoded protein: CASRTQGAMNTEAFF. Based on the CDR3 plus reference TRBV28 and TRBJ1-1, the full variable domain is DVKVTQSSRYLVKRTGEKVFLECVQDMDHENMFWYRQDPGLGLRLIYFSYDVKMKEKGDIPEGYSVSREKKERFSLILESASTNQTSMYLCASRTQGAMNTEAFFGQGTRLTVV.

This clone was observed a single time. This chain uses TRBV14 with TRBJ2-1; 11 bases map to TRBD2. Germline CDR1 reads SGHDN; CDR2 reads FVKESK. The CDR3 extends over 15 amino acids. Trimming removed 6 bases from V and 9 bases from J; junction bases left unmatched: 10. DNA of the CDR3: TGTGCCAGCAGTCAGGTAGCGGGAGGGATTCGTGAGCAGTTCTTC. It translates to CASSQVAGGIREQFF. Full variable domain (missing parts from reference TRBV14 and TRBJ2-1): EAGVTQFPSHSVIEKGQTVTLRCDPISGHDNLYWYRRVMGKEIKFLLHFVKESKQDESGMPNNRFLAERTGGTYSTLKVQPAELEDSGVYFCASSQVAGGIREQFFGPGTRLTVL.

This clone occurred a few times. The chain employs TRBV7-9 and TRBJ2-3, with 9 nucleotides matching TRBD2. The CDR3 is made up of 15 amino acids. Germline V lookup: CDR1 SEHNR, CDR2 FQNEAQ (reference sequence). V shed 5 bases, J shed 7 bases, and the junction held 10 bases outside the gene matches. The DNA of the CDR3 is TGTGCCAGCAGCGGGATACAAGCGGGGGGAAATACGCAGTATTTT. It specifies CASSGIQAGGNTQYF. The full variable domain, with the rest looked up from reference TRBV7-9 and TRBJ2-3, is DTGVSQNPRHKITKRGQNVTFRCDPISEHNRLYWYRQTLGQGPEFLTYFQNEAQLEKSRLLSDRFSAERPKGSFSTLEIQRTEQGDSAMYLCASSGIQAGGNTQYFGPGTRLTVL.

The J gene is TRBJ1-1, the V gene TRBV30; 8 positions match TRBD1. V shed 6 bases, J shed 0 bases, and the junction held 6 bases outside the gene matches. This CDR3 has 14 residues. Looked up from germline, CDR1 is GTSNPN and CDR2 is SVGIG (reference sequence). The DNA for the CDR3 is TGTGCCTGTGGGCTCAGGGGGCTGAACACTGAAGCTTTCTTT. Translating gives CACGLRGLNTEAFF.

A single count supports this clone. Other nucleotide sequences in the sample specify the same CDR3. The rearrangement uses TRBV30 and TRBJ1-4, with 9 bases that match TRBD1. V dropped 3 bases and J dropped 7; count of bases not matched to a gene: 3. The germline V gene encodes CDR1 GTSNPN and CDR2 SVGIG (reference sequence). The CDR3 loop spans 13 amino acids. Written as DNA, the CDR3 is TGTGCCTGGAGCCGACAGGGGGGTGAAAAACTGTTTTTT. This gives the protein CAWSRQGGEKLFF.

V is TRBV29-1 and J is TRBJ2-1; 10 nucleotides match TRBD1. V dropped 4 bases and J dropped 8; count of bases not matched to a gene: 2. The CDR3 consists of 12 residues. Looked up from germline, CDR1 is SQVTM and CDR2 is ANQGSEA. This CDR3 is CSVGTGGHEQFF. The CDR3 DNA follows: TGCAGCGTTGGGACAGGGGGGCATGAGCAGTTCTTC.

The rearrangement joins TRBV7-9 to TRBJ2-2; no definite D call. Trimming took off 2 bases at V and 8 bases at J, with 15 bases between the two ends. The CDR3 loop spans 15 amino acids. CDR1 SEHNR and CDR2 FQNEAQ come from the germline V gene (reference sequence). The CDR3 DNA reads as TGTGCCAGCAGCTTACATCTAGATCCGAGGGGGGAGCTGTTTTTT. Encoded protein: CASSLHLDPRGELFF.

The chain recombines TRBV15 with TRBJ1-2, with D possibly TRBD1 on 5 matching bases. CDR1 is LNHNV and CDR2 is YYDKDF in the germline V gene (reference sequence). V shed 0 bases and J shed 5 bases, with 13 bases lying between them. The CDR3 contains 15 residues. The CDR3 loop is CATSRDRQTEYGYTF. As DNA, the CDR3 is TGTGCCACCAGCAGAGATAGACAGACCGAGTATGGCTACACCTTC.

V gene TRBV25-1 combines with J gene TRBJ1-5, with a weak D call TRBD1 (5 bases). The germline gives CDR1 MGHDK, CDR2 SYGVNS. The CDR3 loop spans 18 amino acids. V lost 5 bases, J lost 0 bases, and 20 bases lay in between. CDR3 sequence reads: CASSKPPKGGDSNQPQHF. CDR3 DNA sequence: TGTGCCAGCAGTAAACCCCCCAAGGGAGGGGATAGCAATCAGCCCCAGCATTTT.

J is TRBJ2-5 and V is TRBV24-1, with D maybe TRBD2 (7 bases). Between the trimmed V and J ends, which lost 0 bases and 0 bases, there was a span of 16 bases. The CDR3 consists of 18 residues. From germline, CDR1 is KGHDR and CDR2 SFDVKD. DNA for the CDR3: TGTGCCACCAGTGATTTGCAAGGGGGGGGGATTTACCAAGAGACCCAGTACTTC. Its translation: CATSDLQGGGIYQETQYF.

This chain links TRBV19 with TRBJ1-4, with D unresolved. V lost 3 bases to trimming and J lost 5 bases, with 19 bases between them. This CDR3 region has 17 residues. Germline CDR1 is LNHDA and CDR2 is SQIVND (reference sequence). The CDR3 loop reads CASSMRAQTTENEKLFF. The CDR3 region has the DNA TGTGCCAGTAGTATGAGGGCGCAGACTACGGAAAATGAAAAACTGTTTTTT.

The gene calls are TRBV5-4 and TRBJ2-7; TRBD2 matches at 12 bases. CDR3 length: 16 amino acids. Germline V gene lookup returns CDR1 SGHNT and CDR2 YYREEE (reference sequence). J lost 2 bases, V lost 3 bases, and 6 bases had no gene match. CDR3 DNA: TGTGCCAGCAGCTCAGGACTAGCGGGGCTTACCTACGAGCAGTACTTC. Encoded protein: CASSSGLAGLTYEQYF.

The gene calls are TRBV28 and TRBJ1-2; D may be TRBD1 (5 bases). CDR1 is MDHEN, CDR2 SYDVKM, per germline. The CDR3 sequence is 13 residues long. V was clipped by 11 bases and J by 6 bases, with 19 bases between them. CDR3: CAERGLGGDGYTF. Written as DNA, the CDR3 is TGTGCCGAACGGGGTCTGGGAGGGGATGGCTACACCTTC.

This clone was seen just once. This chain links TRBV5-4 with TRBJ1-6; D may be TRBD1 (5 bases). The CDR3 has 14 residues. Germline V gene data show CDR1 as SGHNT and CDR2 as YYREEE (reference sequence). V was cut by 6 bases and J by 7 bases, with 14 bases left in between. The CDR3 sequence: CASTSGQPNSPLHF. The CDR3 DNA reads as TGTGCCAGCACCTCAGGACAACCGAATTCACCCCTCCACTTT.